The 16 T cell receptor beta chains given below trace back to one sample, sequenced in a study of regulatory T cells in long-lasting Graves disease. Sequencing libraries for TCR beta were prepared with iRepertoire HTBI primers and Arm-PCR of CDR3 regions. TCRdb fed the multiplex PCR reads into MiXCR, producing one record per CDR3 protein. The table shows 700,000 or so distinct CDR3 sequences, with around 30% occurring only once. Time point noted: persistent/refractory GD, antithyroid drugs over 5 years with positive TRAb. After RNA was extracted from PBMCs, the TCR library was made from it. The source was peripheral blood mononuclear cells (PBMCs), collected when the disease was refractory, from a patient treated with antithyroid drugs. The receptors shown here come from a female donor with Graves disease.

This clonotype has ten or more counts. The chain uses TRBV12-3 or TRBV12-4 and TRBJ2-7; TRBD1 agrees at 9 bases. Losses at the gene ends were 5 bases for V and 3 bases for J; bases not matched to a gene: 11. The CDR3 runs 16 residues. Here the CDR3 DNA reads TGTGCCAGCAGTGCTCCCACCGGGACAGGGAACTACGAGCAGTACTTC. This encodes CASSAPTGTGNYEQYF.

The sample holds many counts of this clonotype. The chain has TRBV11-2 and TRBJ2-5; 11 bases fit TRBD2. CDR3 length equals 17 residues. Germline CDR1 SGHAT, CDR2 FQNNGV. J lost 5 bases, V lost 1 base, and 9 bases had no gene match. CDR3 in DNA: TGTGCCAGCAGCTTAGGGGTTTTAGCGGGAGGGTTGGAGACCCAGTACTTC. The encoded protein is CASSLGVLAGGLETQYF.

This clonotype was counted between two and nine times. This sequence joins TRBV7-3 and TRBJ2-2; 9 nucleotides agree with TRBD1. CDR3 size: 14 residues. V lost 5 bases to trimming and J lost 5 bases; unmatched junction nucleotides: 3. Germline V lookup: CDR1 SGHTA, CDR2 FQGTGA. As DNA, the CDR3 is TGTGCCAGCAGCCGGACAGGGGTTACCGGGGAGCTGTTTTTT. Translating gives CASSRTGVTGELFF.

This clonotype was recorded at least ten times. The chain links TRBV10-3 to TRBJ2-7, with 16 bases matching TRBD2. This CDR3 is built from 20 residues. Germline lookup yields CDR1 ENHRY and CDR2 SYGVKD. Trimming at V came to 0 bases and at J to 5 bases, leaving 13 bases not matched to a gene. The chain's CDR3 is CAISESTGGLAGGPDNEQYF. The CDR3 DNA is TGTGCCATCAGTGAGTCGACAGGGGGACTAGCGGGAGGGCCGGACAACGAGCAGTACTTC.

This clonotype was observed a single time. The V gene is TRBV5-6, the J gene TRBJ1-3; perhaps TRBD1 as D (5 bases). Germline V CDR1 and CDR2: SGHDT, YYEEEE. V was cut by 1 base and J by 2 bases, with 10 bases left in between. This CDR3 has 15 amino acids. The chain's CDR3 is CASSLRGRTGNTIYF. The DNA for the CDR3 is TGTGCCAGCAGCTTGCGGGGACGGACTGGAAACACCATATATTTT.

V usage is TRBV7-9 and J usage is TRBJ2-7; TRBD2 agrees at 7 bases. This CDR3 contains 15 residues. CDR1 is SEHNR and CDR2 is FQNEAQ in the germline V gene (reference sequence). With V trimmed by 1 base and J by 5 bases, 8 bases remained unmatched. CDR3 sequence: CASSLVGAGENEQYF. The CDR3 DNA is TGTGCCAGCAGCTTAGTAGGGGCGGGAGAAAACGAGCAGTACTTC.

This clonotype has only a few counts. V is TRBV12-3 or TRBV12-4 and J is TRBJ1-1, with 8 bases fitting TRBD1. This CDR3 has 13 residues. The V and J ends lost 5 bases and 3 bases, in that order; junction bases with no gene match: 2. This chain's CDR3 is CASSDRGYTEAFF. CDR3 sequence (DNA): TGTGCCAGCAGTGACAGGGGATACACTGAAGCTTTCTTT.

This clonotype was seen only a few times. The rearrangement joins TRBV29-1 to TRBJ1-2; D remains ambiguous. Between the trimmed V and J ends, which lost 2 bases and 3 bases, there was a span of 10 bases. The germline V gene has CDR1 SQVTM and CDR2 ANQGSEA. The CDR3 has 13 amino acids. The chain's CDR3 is CSVEFPGYYGYTF. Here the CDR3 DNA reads TGCAGCGTTGAATTCCCCGGGTACTATGGCTACACCTTC. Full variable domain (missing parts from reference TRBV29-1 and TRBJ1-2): SAVISQKPSRDICQRGTSLTIQCQVDSQVTMMFWYRQQPGQSLTLIATANQGSEATYESGFVIDKFPISRPNLTFSTLTVSNMSPEDSSIYLCSVEFPGYYGYTFGSGTRLTVV.

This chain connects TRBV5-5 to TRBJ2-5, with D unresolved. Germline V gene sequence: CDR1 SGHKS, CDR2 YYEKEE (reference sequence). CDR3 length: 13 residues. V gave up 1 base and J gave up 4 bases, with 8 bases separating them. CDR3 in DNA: TGTGCCAGCAGCTTGCCATTTCGAGAGACCCAGTACTTC. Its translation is CASSLPFRETQYF.

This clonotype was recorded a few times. The DNA of the CDR3 is TGTGCCAGCAGTGAAGCCCCGCGGACAGGGGACTCCTACGAGCAGTACTTC. It translates to CASSEAPRTGDSYEQYF. The chain joins TRBV6-1 to TRBJ2-7; 9 bases agree with TRBD1. CDR1 MNHNS and CDR2 SASEGT come from the germline V gene. CDR3 size: 17 residues. V dropped 0 bases and J dropped 0; count of bases not matched to a gene: 6.

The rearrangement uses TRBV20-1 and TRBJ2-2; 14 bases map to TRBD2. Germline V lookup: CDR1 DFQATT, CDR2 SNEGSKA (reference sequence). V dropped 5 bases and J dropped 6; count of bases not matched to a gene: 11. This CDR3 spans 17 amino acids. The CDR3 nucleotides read TGCAGTGCTCGGCACGGGACTAGCGGGAGTGTTGCCGGGGAGCTGTTTTTT. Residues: CSARHGTSGSVAGELFF.

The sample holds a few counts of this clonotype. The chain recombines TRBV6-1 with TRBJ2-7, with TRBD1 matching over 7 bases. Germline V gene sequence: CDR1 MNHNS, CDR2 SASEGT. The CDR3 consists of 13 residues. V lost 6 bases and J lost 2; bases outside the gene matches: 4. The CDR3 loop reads CASSNRGAYEQYF. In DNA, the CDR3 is TGTGCCAGCAGCAACAGGGGAGCCTACGAGCAGTACTTC.

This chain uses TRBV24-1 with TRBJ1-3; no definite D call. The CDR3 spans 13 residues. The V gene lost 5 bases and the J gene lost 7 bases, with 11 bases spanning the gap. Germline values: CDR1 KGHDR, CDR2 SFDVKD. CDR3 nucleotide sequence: TGTGCCACCAGTGGGTACGAAGGGAACACCATATATTTT. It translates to CATSGYEGNTIYF.

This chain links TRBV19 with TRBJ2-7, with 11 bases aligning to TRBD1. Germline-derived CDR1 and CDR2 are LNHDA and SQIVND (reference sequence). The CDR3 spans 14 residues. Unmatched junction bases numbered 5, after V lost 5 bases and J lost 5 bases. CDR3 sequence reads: CASSDLGQGDEQYF. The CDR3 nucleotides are TGTGCCAGTAGTGATTTGGGACAGGGGGACGAGCAGTACTTC.

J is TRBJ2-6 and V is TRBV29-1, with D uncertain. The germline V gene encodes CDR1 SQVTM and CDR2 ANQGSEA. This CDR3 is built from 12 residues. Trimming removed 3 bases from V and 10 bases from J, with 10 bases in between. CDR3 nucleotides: TGCAGCGTTGATGACGCTACTAACGTCCTGACTTTC. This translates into CSVDDATNVLTF.

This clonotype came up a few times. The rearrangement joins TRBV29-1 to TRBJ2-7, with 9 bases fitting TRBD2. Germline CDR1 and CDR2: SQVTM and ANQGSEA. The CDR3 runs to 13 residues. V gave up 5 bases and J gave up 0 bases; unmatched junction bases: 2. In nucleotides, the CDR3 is TGCAGCGTTTCTAGCGGGGTCTCCTACGAGCAGTACTTC. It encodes CSVSSGVSYEQYF.